The rows below give T cell receptor beta chains drawn from one sample of a study of shared clonotypes between healthy human individuals. Assay: immunoSEQ multiplex PCR; the TCRdb copy retains only in-frame clones and omits some. The table has approximately 1.4 million clones, approximately 98% seen once; the top ten hold roughly 0.42%. Sequencing was carried out using naive CD4+ T cells sorted from blood. These receptors came from a young man in good health. CDR3s include the opening cysteine and the closing phenylalanine or tryptophan. The order of the fields is D gene, J gene, V gene, clone size, CDR3 protein, CDR3 DNA. The D gene is left open where the match is weak. Only part of the rows carry a size: once, few, many, or a class if the clone is expanded.

d_call: NA; j_call: TRBJ2-7; v_call: TRBV6-5; clone_size: NA; cdr3_aa: CASTPGWGRQYEQYF; cdr3_nt: TGTGCCAGTACTCCAGGGTGGGGCAGACAGTACGAGCAGTACTTC
d_call: NA; j_call: TRBJ1-2; v_call: TRBV19; clone_size: NA; cdr3_aa: CASSRPGRGDYGYTF; cdr3_nt: TGTGCCAGTAGTAGGCCGGGCCGAGGAGACTATGGCTACACCTTC
d_call: TRBD1; j_call: TRBJ1-1; v_call: TRBV7-9; clone_size: NA; cdr3_aa: CASPGTANTEAFF; cdr3_nt: TGTGCCAGCCCGGGGACAGCGAACACTGAAGCTTTCTTT
d_call: NA; j_call: TRBJ2-7; v_call: TRBV21-1; clone_size: NA; cdr3_aa: CASIRPTGVREQYF; cdr3_nt: TGTGCCAGCATTAGACCGACAGGAGTACGGGAGCAGTACTTC
d_call: TRBD1; j_call: TRBJ1-2; v_call: TRBV7-9; clone_size: NA; cdr3_aa: CASSHPRTGLNYGYTF; cdr3_nt: TGTGCCAGCAGCCACCCGAGGACAGGACTTAACTATGGCTACACCTTC
d_call: NA; j_call: TRBJ1-5; v_call: TRBV11-2; clone_size: NA; cdr3_aa: CASSLDRNQPQHF; cdr3_nt: TGTGCCAGCAGCTTGGACAGAAATCAGCCCCAGCATTTT
d_call: NA; j_call: TRBJ1-1; v_call: TRBV2; clone_size: NA; cdr3_aa: CASTHEGEGTEAFF; cdr3_nt: TGTGCCAGCACCCACGAAGGGGAGGGCACTGAAGCTTTCTTT
d_call: TRBD2; j_call: TRBJ2-7; v_call: TRBV7-2; clone_size: NA; cdr3_aa: CASSPRTSGSSRYEQYF; cdr3_nt: TGTGCCAGCAGCCCGAGGACTAGCGGGAGTTCTCGGTACGAGCAGTACTTC
d_call: NA; j_call: TRBJ2-7; v_call: TRBV9; clone_size: NA; cdr3_aa: CASSPRGLREQYF; cdr3_nt: TGTGCCAGCAGCCCGAGGGGACTCCGCGAGCAGTACTTC
d_call: TRBD2; j_call: TRBJ2-1; v_call: TRBV30; clone_size: NA; cdr3_aa: CAWTPSGNEQFF; cdr3_nt: TGTGCCTGGACCCCTAGCGGCAATGAGCAGTTCTTC
d_call: TRBD2; j_call: TRBJ2-3; v_call: TRBV7-6; clone_size: NA; cdr3_aa: CASSPASGYTQYF; cdr3_nt: TGTGCCAGCAGCCCCGCTAGCGGATATACGCAGTATTTT
d_call: TRBD1; j_call: TRBJ2-7; v_call: TRBV6-5; clone_size: NA; cdr3_aa: CASSYSLEQGSHEQYF; cdr3_nt: TGTGCCAGCAGTTACTCGTTGGAACAGGGGAGCCACGAGCAGTACTTC
d_call: NA; j_call: TRBJ2-1; v_call: TRBV7-2; clone_size: once; cdr3_aa: CASSLASRGPLSSYNEQFF; cdr3_nt: TGTGCCAGCAGCTTAGCGTCTCGGGGGCCGTTGAGCTCCTACAATGAGCAGTTCTTC
d_call: TRBD1; j_call: TRBJ2-2; v_call: TRBV7-2; clone_size: NA; cdr3_aa: CASSLARTGWTGELFF; cdr3_nt: TGTGCCAGCAGCTTAGCGCGGACAGGGTGGACCGGGGAGCTGTTTTTT
d_call: TRBD1; j_call: TRBJ1-1; v_call: TRBV7-9; clone_size: NA; cdr3_aa: CASTRTGGGTEAFF; cdr3_nt: TGTGCCAGCACTCGGACAGGGGGCGGCACTGAAGCTTTCTTT
d_call: NA; j_call: TRBJ1-5; v_call: TRBV29-1; clone_size: NA; cdr3_aa: CSVAPRPRSNQPQHF; cdr3_nt: TGCAGCGTTGCCCCCCGCCCGCGTAGCAATCAGCCCCAGCATTTT
d_call: TRBD2; j_call: TRBJ2-7; v_call: TRBV19; clone_size: NA; cdr3_aa: CASSIGTSGNHEQYF; cdr3_nt: TGTGCCAGTAGTATTGGGACTAGCGGGAACCACGAGCAGTACTTC
d_call: TRBD2; j_call: TRBJ2-3; v_call: TRBV9; clone_size: NA; cdr3_aa: CASSVVGSRLAPDTQYF; cdr3_nt: TGTGCCAGCAGCGTAGTGGGGAGCAGACTAGCTCCAGATACGCAGTATTTT
d_call: NA; j_call: TRBJ2-3; v_call: TRBV11-2; clone_size: NA; cdr3_aa: CASSGDPQGATQYF; cdr3_nt: TGTGCCAGCAGCGGAGACCCCCAAGGTGCTACGCAGTATTTT
d_call: TRBD1; j_call: TRBJ1-1; v_call: TRBV5-4; clone_size: once; cdr3_aa: CASSSKDRGGTEAFF; cdr3_nt: TGTGCCAGCAGCTCAAAGGACAGGGGGGGCACTGAAGCTTTCTTT
d_call: TRBD2; j_call: TRBJ2-1; v_call: TRBV5-1; clone_size: NA; cdr3_aa: CASSYPGTSGTSSYNEQFF; cdr3_nt: TGCGCCAGCAGCTATCCCGGGACTAGCGGGACGAGCTCCTACAATGAGCAGTTCTTC
d_call: NA; j_call: TRBJ2-7; v_call: TRBV19; clone_size: NA; cdr3_aa: CASSIVGTRSSYEQYF; cdr3_nt: TGTGCCAGTAGTATAGTGGGGACCAGGAGCTCCTACGAGCAGTACTTC
d_call: TRBD2; j_call: TRBJ2-3; v_call: TRBV7-8; clone_size: NA; cdr3_aa: CASNRGSFTSTDTQYF; cdr3_nt: TGTGCCAGCAACCGCGGGAGCTTCACTAGCACAGATACGCAGTATTTT
d_call: NA; j_call: TRBJ2-7; v_call: TRBV27; clone_size: NA; cdr3_aa: CASSVAGTYEQYF; cdr3_nt: TGTGCCAGCAGTGTTGCGGGAACCTACGAGCAGTACTTC
d_call: NA; j_call: TRBJ2-7; v_call: TRBV11-2; clone_size: NA; cdr3_aa: CASSSTGTTFYEQYF; cdr3_nt: TGTGCCAGCAGCTCAACCGGGACAACCTTTTACGAGCAGTACTTC
d_call: NA; j_call: TRBJ2-3; v_call: TRBV5-1; clone_size: NA; cdr3_aa: CASSLASDTQYF; cdr3_nt: TGCGCCAGCAGCTTGGCCTCTGATACGCAGTATTTT
d_call: NA; j_call: TRBJ2-1; v_call: TRBV4-2; clone_size: NA; cdr3_aa: CASSQDEGFGEQFF; cdr3_nt: TGTGCCAGCAGCCAAGATGAGGGTTTCGGTGAGCAGTTCTTC
d_call: NA; j_call: TRBJ2-7; v_call: TRBV27; clone_size: NA; cdr3_aa: CASSSRPLGEQYF; cdr3_nt: TGTGCCAGCAGTTCGCGGCCCCTTGGGGAGCAGTACTTC
d_call: NA; j_call: TRBJ1-1; v_call: TRBV2; clone_size: NA; cdr3_aa: CASSVHLNTEAFF; cdr3_nt: TGTGCCAGCAGTGTCCACCTAAACACTGAAGCTTTCTTT
d_call: NA; j_call: TRBJ1-2; v_call: TRBV5-1; clone_size: NA; cdr3_aa: CASSPGQKEGYTF; cdr3_nt: TGCGCCAGCAGCCCCGGACAGAAGGAGGGCTACACCTTC
d_call: NA; j_call: TRBJ2-3; v_call: TRBV5-1; clone_size: NA; cdr3_aa: CASSLALKRSDTQYF; cdr3_nt: TGCGCCAGCAGCTTGGCCCTCAAGCGGTCAGATACGCAGTATTTT
d_call: TRBD1; j_call: TRBJ2-7; v_call: TRBV19; clone_size: NA; cdr3_aa: CASSIQGAVVYEQYF; cdr3_nt: TGTGCCAGTAGTATCCAGGGGGCAGTGGTCTACGAGCAGTACTTC
d_call: NA; j_call: TRBJ2-1; v_call: TRBV5-1; clone_size: NA; cdr3_aa: CASSFHHNEQFF; cdr3_nt: TGCGCCAGCAGCTTCCACCATAATGAGCAGTTCTTC
d_call: TRBD1; j_call: TRBJ2-7; v_call: TRBV6-5; clone_size: NA; cdr3_aa: CASSSTGDHRGEQYF; cdr3_nt: TGTGCCAGCAGTAGTACAGGGGACCATAGGGGCGAGCAGTACTTC
d_call: TRBD1; j_call: TRBJ2-7; v_call: TRBV10-3; clone_size: NA; cdr3_aa: CAISTGTAYEQYF; cdr3_nt: TGTGCCATCAGTACCGGGACAGCCTACGAGCAGTACTTC
d_call: NA; j_call: TRBJ2-3; v_call: TRBV4-1; clone_size: NA; cdr3_aa: CASSQEWAGGDTQYF; cdr3_nt: TGCGCCAGCAGCCAAGAGTGGGCTGGAGGAGATACGCAGTATTTT
d_call: NA; j_call: TRBJ1-5; v_call: TRBV11-2; clone_size: NA; cdr3_aa: CASSFGREPNQPQHF; cdr3_nt: TGTGCCAGCAGCTTTGGAAGGGAGCCCAATCAGCCCCAGCATTTT
d_call: TRBD1; j_call: TRBJ2-7; v_call: TRBV6-6; clone_size: once; cdr3_aa: CASSYGTGFAHEQYF; cdr3_nt: TGTGCCAGCAGTTACGGGACAGGGTTTGCGCACGAGCAGTACTTC
d_call: NA; j_call: TRBJ2-7; v_call: TRBV1; clone_size: once; cdr3_aa: CTNLWQGRF; cdr3_nt: TGCACCAACTTATGGCAGGGCCGCTTC
d_call: TRBD2; j_call: TRBJ2-5; v_call: TRBV19; clone_size: NA; cdr3_aa: CASSSPPGTSGRQETQYF; cdr3_nt: TGTGCCAGTAGTTCCCCTCCGGGGACTAGCGGGAGACAAGAGACCCAGTACTTC
d_call: TRBD1; j_call: TRBJ1-5; v_call: TRBV28; clone_size: NA; cdr3_aa: CASSGQGWLPQHF; cdr3_nt: TGTGCCAGCAGCGGACAGGGTTGGTTGCCCCAGCATTTT
d_call: TRBD1; j_call: TRBJ2-1; v_call: TRBV5-1; clone_size: NA; cdr3_aa: CASSLRTGEDNEQFF; cdr3_nt: TGCGCCAGCAGCTTAAGAACAGGGGAAGACAATGAGCAGTTCTTC
d_call: TRBD1; j_call: TRBJ1-1; v_call: TRBV6-1; clone_size: once; cdr3_aa: CASRRTGEAFF; cdr3_nt: TGTGCCAGCAGGAGGACAGGTGAAGCTTTCTTT
d_call: NA; j_call: TRBJ2-1; v_call: TRBV7-9; clone_size: NA; cdr3_aa: CASSRASVLSYNEQFF; cdr3_nt: TGTGCCAGCAGCCGAGCTAGCGTACTCTCCTACAATGAGCAGTTCTTC
d_call: NA; j_call: TRBJ2-1; v_call: TRBV5-8; clone_size: NA; cdr3_aa: CASTPTSSYNEQFF; cdr3_nt: TGTGCCAGCACCCCCACGAGCTCCTACAATGAGCAGTTCTTC
d_call: NA; j_call: TRBJ2-7; v_call: TRBV25-1; clone_size: NA; cdr3_aa: CASSSDSKQYF; cdr3_nt: TGTGCCAGCAGTTCGGACAGCAAGCAGTACTTC
d_call: NA; j_call: TRBJ1-2; v_call: TRBV30; clone_size: NA; cdr3_aa: CAWLGLNYGYTF; cdr3_nt: TGTGCCTGGCTTGGTTTGAACTATGGCTACACCTTC
d_call: NA; j_call: TRBJ2-5; v_call: TRBV29-1; clone_size: NA; cdr3_aa: CSVVSGEETQYF; cdr3_nt: TGCAGCGTTGTATCGGGAGAGGAGACCCAGTACTTC
d_call: NA; j_call: TRBJ2-7; v_call: TRBV6-1; clone_size: NA; cdr3_aa: CASSVGPTYEQYF; cdr3_nt: TGTGCCAGCAGTGTCGGGCCCACCTACGAGCAGTACTTC
d_call: NA; j_call: TRBJ2-3; v_call: TRBV29-1; clone_size: NA; cdr3_aa: CSALGERTSTDTQYF; cdr3_nt: TGCAGCGCCCTAGGGGAGAGAACTAGCACAGATACGCAGTATTTT
d_call: TRBD1; j_call: TRBJ1-2; v_call: TRBV14; clone_size: once; cdr3_aa: CASSRRQGGGYTF; cdr3_nt: TGTGCCAGCAGTCGTCGACAGGGTGGTGGCTACACCTTC